These T cell receptor beta chains were read from a single sample in a study of identical twins. TCRdb reanalysed the 5' RACE reads using MiXCR and keeps one entry per CDR3 protein. The data hold roughly 470,000 distinct CDR3 sequences, with roughly an eighth observed a single time. A further study also used this sample, focusing on yellow fever vaccine responses in identical twins.

Material: CD4+ T cells sorted from blood. These receptor sequences come from a young woman in good health. CDR3s include the opening cysteine and the closing phenylalanine or tryptophan. The order of the fields is V gene, clone size, D gene, J gene, CDR3 protein, CDR3 DNA. The D gene is left open where the match is weak. Size is omitted from some rows. Given values are once, few, many or a class for expanded clones.

>TRBV20-1|NA|NA|TRBJ1-2
CSARLPSAYYGYTF
TGCAGTGCTCGCCTTCCCTCGGCCTACTATGGCTACACCTTC
>TRBV20-1|few|NA|TRBJ2-2
CSARAMGVSTGELFF
TGCAGTGCTAGGGCCATGGGGGTTTCCACCGGGGAGCTGTTTTTT
>TRBV7-8|NA|TRBD2|TRBJ2-1
CASSPRRGSGGEQFF
TGTGCCAGCAGCCCAAGACGAGGGAGCGGGGGTGAGCAGTTCTTC
>TRBV29-1|NA|NA|TRBJ1-1
CSVEPKNTEAFF
TGCAGCGTTGAACCGAAGAACACTGAAGCTTTCTTT
>TRBV12-3/TRBV12-4|many|TRBD1|TRBJ1-2
CASSLAAGGGYGYTF
TGTGCCAGCAGTTTAGCGGCAGGGGGGGGCTATGGCTACACCTTC
>TRBV6-1|NA|NA|TRBJ1-2
CASSGGTSAGGYTF
TGTGCCAGCAGTGGTGGGACTTCCGCTGGTGGCTACACCTTC
>TRBV7-2|NA|TRBD2|TRBJ2-3
CASSKAGGGSDTQYF
TGTGCCAGCAGCAAAGCGGGAGGTGGATCAGATACGCAGTATTTT
>TRBV30|few|NA|TRBJ2-7
CAWMPGTLEQYF
TGTGCCTGGATGCCGGGAACTCTCGAGCAGTACTTC
>TRBV11-1|NA|NA|TRBJ2-1
CASSPRGRGSSNYNEQFF
TGTGCCAGCAGCCCTAGGGGCCGCGGGTCCTCCAACTACAATGAGCAGTTCTTC
>TRBV7-2|many|NA|TRBJ2-4
CASSLASRNIQYF
TGTGCCAGCAGCTTAGCATCAAGAAACATTCAGTACTTC
>TRBV20-1|few|NA|TRBJ2-1
CSAREQGKGEKQFF
TGCAGTGCTAGAGAGCAGGGTAAGGGTGAAAAGCAGTTCTTC
>TRBV6-2/TRBV6-3|NA|TRBD2|TRBJ2-1
CASRARLAGYNEQFF
TGTGCCAGCCGCGCCCGACTAGCGGGATACAATGAGCAGTTCTTC
>TRBV6-5|few|NA|TRBJ2-3
CASSYRQGSDTQYF
TGTGCCAGCAGTTACAGGCAGGGGTCAGATACGCAGTATTTT
>TRBV4-3|NA|TRBD2|TRBJ2-7
CASSQDPGLAGVDEQYF
TGCGCCAGCAGCCAAGATCCCGGACTAGCGGGAGTTGACGAGCAGTACTTC
>TRBV14|NA|NA|TRBJ1-2
CASSQHLTANYGYTF
TGTGCCAGCAGCCAACACTTAACGGCTAACTATGGCTACACCTTC
>TRBV20-1|once|NA|TRBJ2-5
CSAKEPWQETQYF
TGCAGTGCCAAGGAGCCCTGGCAAGAGACCCAGTACTTC
>TRBV18|few|NA|TRBJ2-3
CASSPKIGTDTQYF
TGTGCCAGCTCACCGAAGATAGGCACAGATACGCAGTATTTT
>TRBV11-3|NA|TRBD1|TRBJ2-1
CASSPTGTGANEQFF
TGTGCCAGCAGCCCCACCGGGACAGGGGCCAATGAGCAGTTCTTC
>TRBV7-2|many|TRBD2|TRBJ2-3
CASSSSGSSTDTQYF
TGTGCCAGCAGCTCTAGCGGTTCTAGCACAGATACGCAGTATTTT
>TRBV5-1|few|NA|TRBJ1-2
CASSFTVNYGYTF
TGCGCCAGCAGCTTCACGGTGAACTATGGCTACACCTTC
>TRBV21-1|NA|NA|TRBJ2-7
CASSTRPLTQGSFGYEQYF
TGTGCCAGCAGCACTCGACCCCTAACGCAGGGGAGTTTTGGCTACGAGCAGTACTTC
>TRBV11-1|NA|NA|TRBJ2-2
CASSADTANTGELFF
TGTGCCAGCAGCGCGGACACGGCGAACACCGGGGAGCTGTTTTTT
>TRBV27|few|NA|TRBJ1-6
CASGELGDSPLHF
TGTGCCAGCGGCGAACTAGGGGATTCACCCCTCCACTTT
>TRBV4-2|many|TRBD1|TRBJ1-5
CASSQESRQGGQPQHF
TGTGCCAGCAGCCAAGAGAGCCGACAGGGAGGACAGCCCCAGCATTTT
>TRBV2|few|NA|TRBJ2-7
CASSEAGRTSNEQYF
TGTGCCAGCAGTGAAGCTGGGAGAACCTCGAACGAGCAGTACTTC
>TRBV5-1|NA|TRBD1|TRBJ2-2
CASSSKTGTTGELFF
TGCGCCAGCAGCTCGAAGACAGGGACCACCGGGGAGCTGTTTTTT
>TRBV7-9|few|TRBD2|TRBJ2-7
CASSLMGSGTQQYF
TGTGCCAGCAGCTTAATGGGTAGCGGGACTCAGCAGTACTTC
>TRBV20-1|few|NA|TRBJ2-2
CSARDQAGTGELFF
TGCAGTGCTAGAGACCAAGCCGGCACCGGGGAGCTGTTTTTT
>TRBV9|few|TRBD2|TRBJ2-1
CASSTPAWLAGLYNEQFF
TGTGCCAGCAGCACCCCCGCTTGGCTAGCGGGACTATACAATGAGCAGTTCTTC
>TRBV24-1|NA|NA|TRBJ2-1
CATSDSGPNYNEQFF
TGTGCCACCAGTGACTCGGGCCCCAACTACAATGAGCAGTTCTTC
>TRBV6-1|NA|NA|TRBJ2-7
CASTTPGRPYEQYF
TGTGCCAGCACTACCCCGGGGCGTCCCTACGAGCAGTACTTC
>TRBV12-3/TRBV12-4|many|NA|TRBJ2-1
CASSLGDRSYNEQFF
TGTGCCAGCAGTTTAGGGGATAGGTCCTACAATGAGCAGTTCTTC
>TRBV7-9|NA|TRBD1|TRBJ2-7
CASSLEHTTGVGYEQYF
TGTGCCAGCAGCTTGGAACATACGACAGGGGTGGGATACGAGCAGTACTTC
>TRBV28|NA|NA|TRBJ1-1
CASSLILQGVGAFF
TGTGCCAGCAGTTTAATATTACAGGGAGTCGGAGCTTTCTTT
>TRBV6-5|NA|TRBD2|TRBJ2-3
CASSYQGLAGGTDTQYF
TGTGCCAGCAGTTACCAGGGACTAGCGGGGGGCACAGATACGCAGTATTTT
>TRBV11-2|NA|TRBD2|TRBJ2-2
CASSPSGSNTGELFF
TGTGCCAGCAGCCCTAGCGGGAGCAACACCGGGGAGCTGTTTTTT
>TRBV6-2/TRBV6-3|few|NA|TRBJ1-1
CASRETGGNTEAFF
TGTGCCAGCAGGGAGACAGGTGGAAACACTGAAGCTTTCTTT
>TRBV9|few|NA|TRBJ1-3
CASSVLQGPGNTIYF
TGTGCCAGCAGCGTATTACAGGGACCTGGAAACACCATATATTTT
>TRBV29-1|NA|TRBD1|TRBJ2-7
CSAESGTAYEQYF
TGCAGCGCGGAATCCGGGACAGCCTACGAGCAGTACTTC
>TRBV4-3|many|NA|TRBJ2-6
CASSQEGGYGANVLTF
TGCGCCAGCAGCCAAGAAGGGGGGTATGGGGCCAACGTCCTGACTTTC
>TRBV7-2|NA|NA|TRBJ2-3
CASSLSDSLTDTQYF
TGTGCCAGCAGCTTATCTGATTCACTCACAGATACGCAGTATTTT
>TRBV5-6|few|TRBD1|TRBJ2-4
CASSADRGPGAKNIQYF
TGTGCCAGCAGCGCAGACAGGGGCCCTGGAGCCAAAAACATTCAGTACTTC
>TRBV20-1|many|NA|TRBJ1-4
CSARDPRGMANEKLFF
TGCAGTGCTAGAGATCCCCGGGGGATGGCTAATGAAAAACTGTTTTTT
>TRBV20-1|few|TRBD2|TRBJ2-3
CSAPQLAERTDTQYF
TGCAGTGCTCCACAACTAGCGGAACGCACAGATACGCAGTATTTT
>TRBV24-1|NA|TRBD2|TRBJ2-7
CATSDSGTSGAYEQYF
TGTGCCACCAGTGATTCCGGGACTAGCGGGGCCTACGAGCAGTACTTC
>TRBV20-1|NA|NA|TRBJ2-7
CSASSGQSPSYEQYF
TGCAGTGCTAGCTCAGGGCAGTCTCCCTCCTACGAGCAGTACTTC
>TRBV29-1|many|NA|TRBJ2-6
CSVNLASGANVLTF
TGCAGCGTTAATTTGGCCTCTGGGGCCAACGTCCTGACTTTC
>TRBV4-1|NA|NA|TRBJ2-5
CASSQVMGAVETQYF
TGCGCCAGCAGCCAAGTGATGGGAGCGGTGGAGACCCAGTACTTC
>TRBV6-2/TRBV6-3|NA|TRBD2|TRBJ2-5
CASRHGLAGGQETQYF
TGTGCCAGCAGACACGGACTAGCGGGAGGCCAAGAGACCCAGTACTTC
>TRBV4-3|few|TRBD1|TRBJ2-3
CASSQDLGTGFTDTQYF
TGCGCCAGCAGCCAAGATCTAGGGACAGGGTTTACAGATACGCAGTATTTT
>TRBV6-5|once|NA|TRBJ2-3
CASSYSIGSVTDTQYF
TGTGCCAGCAGTTACTCAATCGGATCTGTCACAGATACGCAGTATTTT
>TRBV30|few|NA|TRBJ2-5
CAWSGGTGETQYF
TGTGCCTGGAGTGGTGGGACTGGGGAGACCCAGTACTTC
>TRBV5-6|NA|NA|TRBJ1-2
CASSEGLDIYGYTF
TGTGCCAGCAGCGAAGGCCTGGACATCTATGGCTACACCTTC